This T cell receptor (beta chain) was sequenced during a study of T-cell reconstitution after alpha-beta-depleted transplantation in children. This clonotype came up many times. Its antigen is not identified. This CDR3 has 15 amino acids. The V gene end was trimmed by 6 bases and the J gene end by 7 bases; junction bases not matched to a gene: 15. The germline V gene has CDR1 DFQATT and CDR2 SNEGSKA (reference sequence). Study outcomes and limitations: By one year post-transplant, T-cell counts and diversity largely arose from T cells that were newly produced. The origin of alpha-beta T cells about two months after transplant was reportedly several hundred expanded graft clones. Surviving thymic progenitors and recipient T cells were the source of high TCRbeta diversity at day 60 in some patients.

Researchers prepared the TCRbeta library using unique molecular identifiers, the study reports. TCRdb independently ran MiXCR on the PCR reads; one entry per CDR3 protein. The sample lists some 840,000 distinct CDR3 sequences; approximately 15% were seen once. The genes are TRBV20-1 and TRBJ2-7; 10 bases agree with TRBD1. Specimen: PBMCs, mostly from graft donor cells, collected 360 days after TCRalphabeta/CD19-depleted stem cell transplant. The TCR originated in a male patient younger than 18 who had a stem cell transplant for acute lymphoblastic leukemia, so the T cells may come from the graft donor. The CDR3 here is CSARSDRGLATEQYF. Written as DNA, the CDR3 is TGCAGTGCACGGTCGGACAGGGGGTTAGCTACGGAGCAGTACTTC.